This TCR beta chain was observed in a study of blood T cells in healthy people across ages. With a J-beta primer mix and a sample-barcoded 5' primer, a second PCR ran roughly 6 to 11 cycles. TCRdb ran MiXCR on the 5' RACE reads and lists one entry per CDR3 protein. The sample consists of 700,000 to 900,000 distinct CDR3 sequences, roughly 24% of them appearing once. This clonotype came up a few times. Trimming cost V 7 bases and J 8 bases; bases outside gene matches: 12. This CDR3 has 14 residues. Germline V CDR1 and CDR2: SQVTM, ANQGSEA. These same data were also listed under a study on T cells of mothers and their children. Per that study: Over 8 million reads per mother and 2.5 million to 3 million per child were obtained. Mothers and children who were related shared slightly more overlap than unrelated pairs, but not significantly more.

The sample taken for sequencing was blood. The V and J genes are TRBV29-1 and TRBJ2-2; 8 positions agree with TRBD1. The clonotype comes from a boy aged 10-17 years in good health. The CDR3, as DNA: TGCAGCGGGGGCCAGGGGGCTGGTTCAGGGGAGCTGTTTTTT. Translated: CSGGQGAGSGELFF.